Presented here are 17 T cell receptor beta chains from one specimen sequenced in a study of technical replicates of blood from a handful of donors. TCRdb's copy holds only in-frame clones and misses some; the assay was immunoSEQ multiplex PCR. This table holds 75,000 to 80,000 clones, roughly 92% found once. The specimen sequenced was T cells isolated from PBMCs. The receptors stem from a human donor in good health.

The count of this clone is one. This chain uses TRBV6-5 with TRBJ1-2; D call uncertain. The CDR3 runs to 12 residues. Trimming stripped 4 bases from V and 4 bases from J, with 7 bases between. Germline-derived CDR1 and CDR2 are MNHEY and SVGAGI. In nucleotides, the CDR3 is TGTGCCAGCAGTTCCCAATTCTATGGCTACACCTTC. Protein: CASSSQFYGYTF.

The CDR3 is CASSGTAYEQYF. The CDR3 nucleotides read TGTGCCAGCAGCGGGACAGCCTACGAGCAGTACTTC. The chain recombines TRBV9 with TRBJ2-7, with D possibly being TRBD1 (6 bases). In germline, CDR1 is SGDLS, CDR2 YYNGEE. The V and J ends lost 3 bases and 2 bases respectively, with 6 bases between them. The length of the CDR3 is 12 residues.

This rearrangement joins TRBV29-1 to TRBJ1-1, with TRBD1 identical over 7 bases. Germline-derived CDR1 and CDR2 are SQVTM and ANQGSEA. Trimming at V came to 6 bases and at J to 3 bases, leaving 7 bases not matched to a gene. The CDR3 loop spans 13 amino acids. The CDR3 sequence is CSVAQTGDTEAFF. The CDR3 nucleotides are TGCAGCGTAGCCCAAACAGGGGACACTGAAGCTTTCTTT.

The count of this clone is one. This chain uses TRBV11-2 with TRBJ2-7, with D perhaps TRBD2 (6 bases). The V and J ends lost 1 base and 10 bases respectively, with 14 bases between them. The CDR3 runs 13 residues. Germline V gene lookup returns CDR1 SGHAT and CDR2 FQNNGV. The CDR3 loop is CASSLVYSEGQYF. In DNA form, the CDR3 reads TGTGCCAGCAGCTTAGTGTACTCGGAGGGACAGTACTTC.

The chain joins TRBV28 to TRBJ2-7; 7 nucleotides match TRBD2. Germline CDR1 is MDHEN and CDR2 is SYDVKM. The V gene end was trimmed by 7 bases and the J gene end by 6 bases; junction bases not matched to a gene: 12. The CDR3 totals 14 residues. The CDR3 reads CASTLAGEGGEQYF. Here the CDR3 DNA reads TGTGCCAGCACCTTGGCGGGGGAGGGAGGCGAGCAGTACTTC.

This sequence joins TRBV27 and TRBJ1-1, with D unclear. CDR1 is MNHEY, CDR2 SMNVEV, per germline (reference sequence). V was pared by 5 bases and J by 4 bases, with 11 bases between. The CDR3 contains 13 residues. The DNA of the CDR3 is TGTGCCAGCAGTCCCGGGAGAGGCACTGAAGCTTTCTTT. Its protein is CASSPGRGTEAFF.

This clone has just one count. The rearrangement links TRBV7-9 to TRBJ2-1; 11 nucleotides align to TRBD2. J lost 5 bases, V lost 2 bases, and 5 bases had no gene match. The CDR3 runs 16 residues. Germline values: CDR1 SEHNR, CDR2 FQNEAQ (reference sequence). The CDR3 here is CASSLLGLADHNEQFF. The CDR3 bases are TGTGCCAGCAGCTTACTGGGACTAGCGGACCACAATGAGCAGTTCTTC.

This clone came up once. The CDR3: CATSSGDTYEQYF. Here the CDR3 DNA reads TGCGCCACTTCAAGCGGGGACACCTACGAGCAGTACTTC. The chain uses TRBV5-1 and TRBJ2-7; perhaps TRBD2 as D (7 bases). Trimming shortened V by 9 bases and J by 2 bases, and 15 bases separated the two germline ends. The CDR3 has 13 amino acids. Germline CDR1 SGHRS, CDR2 YFSETQ.

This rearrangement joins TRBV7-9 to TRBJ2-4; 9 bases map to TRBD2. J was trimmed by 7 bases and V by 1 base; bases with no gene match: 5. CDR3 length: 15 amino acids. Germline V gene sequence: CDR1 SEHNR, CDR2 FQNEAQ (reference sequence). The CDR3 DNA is TGTGCCAGCAGCTTAGGAGGGACTAGCTCGAACATTCAGTACTTC. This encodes CASSLGGTSSNIQYF.

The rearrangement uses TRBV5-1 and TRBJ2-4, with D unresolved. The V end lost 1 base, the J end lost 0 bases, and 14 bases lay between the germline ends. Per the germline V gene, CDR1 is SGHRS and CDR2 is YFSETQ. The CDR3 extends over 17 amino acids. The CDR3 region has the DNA TGCGCCAGCAGCTTGACCAGCGAGACCCTAGCCAAAAACATTCAGTACTTC. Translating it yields CASSLTSETLAKNIQYF.

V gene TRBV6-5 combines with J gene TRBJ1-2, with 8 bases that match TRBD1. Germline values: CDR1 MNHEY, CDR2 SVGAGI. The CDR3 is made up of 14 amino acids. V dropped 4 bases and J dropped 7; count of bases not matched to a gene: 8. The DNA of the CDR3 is TGTGCCAGCAGTTCTTACAGGGGGTCTTTTGGCTACACCTTC. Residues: CASSSYRGSFGYTF.

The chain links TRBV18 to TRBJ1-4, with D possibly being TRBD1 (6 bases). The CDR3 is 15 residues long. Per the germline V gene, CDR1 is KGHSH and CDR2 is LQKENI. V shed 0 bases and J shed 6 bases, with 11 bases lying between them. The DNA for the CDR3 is TGTGCCAGCTCACCACCGAGGGGGTCTGATGAAAAACTGTTTTTT. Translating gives CASSPPRGSDEKLFF.

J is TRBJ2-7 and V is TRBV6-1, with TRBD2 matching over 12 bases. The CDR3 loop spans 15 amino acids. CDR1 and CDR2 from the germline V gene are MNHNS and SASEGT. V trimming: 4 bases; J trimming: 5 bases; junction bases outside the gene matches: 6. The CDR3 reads CASSVGTSGFDEQYF. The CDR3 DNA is TGTGCCAGCAGTGTTGGGACTAGCGGGTTCGACGAGCAGTACTTC.

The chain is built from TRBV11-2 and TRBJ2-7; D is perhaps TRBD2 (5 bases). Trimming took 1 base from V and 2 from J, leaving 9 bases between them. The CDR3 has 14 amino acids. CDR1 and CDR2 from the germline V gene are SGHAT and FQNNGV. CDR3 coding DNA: TGTGCCAGCAGCTTAGTCCCGGGAACCTACGAGCAGTACTTC. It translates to CASSLVPGTYEQYF.

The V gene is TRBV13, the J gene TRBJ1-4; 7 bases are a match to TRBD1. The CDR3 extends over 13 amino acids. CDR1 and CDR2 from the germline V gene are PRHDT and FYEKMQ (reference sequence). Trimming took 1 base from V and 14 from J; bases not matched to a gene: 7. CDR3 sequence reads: CASSLVQTGKLFF. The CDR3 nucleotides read TGTGCCAGCAGCTTAGTCCAGACAGGGAAGCTGTTTTTT.

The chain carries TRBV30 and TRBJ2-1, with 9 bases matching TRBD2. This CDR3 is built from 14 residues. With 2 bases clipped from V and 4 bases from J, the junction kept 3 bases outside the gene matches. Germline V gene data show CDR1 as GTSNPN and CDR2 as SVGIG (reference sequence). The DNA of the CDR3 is TGTGCCTGGAGTCTAGCGGGGATATACAATGAGCAGTTCTTC. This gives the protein CAWSLAGIYNEQFF.

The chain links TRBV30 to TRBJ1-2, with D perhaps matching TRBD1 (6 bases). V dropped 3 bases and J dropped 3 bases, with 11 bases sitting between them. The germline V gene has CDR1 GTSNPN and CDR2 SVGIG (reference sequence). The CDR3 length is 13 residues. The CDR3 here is CAWSPGVHYGYTF. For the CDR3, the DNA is TGTGCCTGGAGCCCAGGGGTACACTATGGCTACACCTTC.